The clone carrying this T cell receptor (beta chain) was recorded once. Its antigen is unidentified. The time point: baseline, week 1 (first vaccination visit). Treatment denoted: pre-vaccination baseline after standard-of-care therapy. Donor tumors were new WHO grade 3 or 4 IDH1-mutant, ATRX-lost astrocytomas. This record belongs to a study of a mutant IDH1 vaccine in newly diagnosed glioma. On the study more broadly: Treated patients had a mean age of about 40 years and a sex split that was roughly 60% male and 37.5% female. Before enrollment, the patients had been treated with radiotherapy alone, temozolomide alone, or both together. Most of them had received both. General observations from the study: Pseudoprogression seemed unrelated to changes in top peripheral T cell clonotypes.

The germline V and J ends were trimmed by 11 bases and 8 bases, with 15 bases remaining between them. CDR3 length equals 12 residues. Looked up from germline, CDR1 is SSHAT and CDR2 is FNYEAQ (reference sequence). TCRdb keeps only in-frame clones here, not all; method: immunoSEQ multiplex PCR. The top ten clones hold 5.3% of a sample with tens of thousands of clones, almost 85% of them seen once. The V gene is TRBV7-7, the J gene TRBJ2-2, with no clear D. This clonotype was sampled from a man aged 40-49 years with glioma. Some clones in this sample may be carry-over from other donors' samples. Specimen: PBMCs, collected from a glioma patient treated with radiotherapy, temozolomide or both. Written as DNA, the CDR3 is TGTGCCTCCCTAGGACGTTCGGGGGAGCTGTTTTTT. Translating it yields CASLGRSGELFF. The full variable domain, in which reference TRBV7-7 and TRBJ2-2 provide the parts outside the CDR3, is GAGVSQSPRYKVTKRGQDVTLRCDPISSHATLYWYQQALGQGPEFLTYFNYEAQPDKSGLPSDRFSAERPEGSISTLTIQRTEQRDSAMYRCASLGRSGELFFGEGSRLTVL.